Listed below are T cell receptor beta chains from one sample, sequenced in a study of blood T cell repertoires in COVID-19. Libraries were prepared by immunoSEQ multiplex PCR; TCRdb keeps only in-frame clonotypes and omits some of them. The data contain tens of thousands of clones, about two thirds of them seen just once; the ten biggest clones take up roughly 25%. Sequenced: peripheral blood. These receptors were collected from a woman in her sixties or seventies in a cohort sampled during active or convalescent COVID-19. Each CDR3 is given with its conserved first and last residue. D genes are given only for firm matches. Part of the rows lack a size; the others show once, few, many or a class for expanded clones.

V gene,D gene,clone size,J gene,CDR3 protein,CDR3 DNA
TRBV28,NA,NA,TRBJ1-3,CASSLGVQGYTIYF,TGTGCCAGCAGTTTAGGGGTACAGGGATACACCATATATTTT
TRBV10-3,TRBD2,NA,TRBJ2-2,CAIRPLAGTGGELFF,TGTGCCATCAGACCGCTAGCGGGGACGGGCGGGGAGCTGTTTTTT
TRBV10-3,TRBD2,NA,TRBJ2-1,CAIRLAGGYNEQFF,TGTGCCATCAGACTAGCGGGGGGCTACAATGAGCAGTTCTTC
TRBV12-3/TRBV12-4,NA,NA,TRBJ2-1,CASRTNYNEQFF,TGTGCCAGCAGGACAAACTACAATGAGCAGTTCTTC
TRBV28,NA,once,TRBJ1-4,CASSLGGVGGKLFF,TGTGCCAGCAGTTTGGGGGGGGTAGGTGGAAAACTGTTTTTT
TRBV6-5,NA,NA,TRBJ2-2,CASTQAGFGELFF,TGTGCCAGCACCCAGGCGGGCTTCGGGGAGCTGTTTTTT
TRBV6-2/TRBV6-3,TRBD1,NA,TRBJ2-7,CASSSLGTGGEQYF,TGTGCCAGCAGTTCCTTAGGGACAGGGGGCGAGCAGTACTTC
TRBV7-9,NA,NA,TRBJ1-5,CASSLQGANQPQHF,TGTGCCAGCAGCTTACAAGGGGCCAATCAGCCCCAGCATTTT
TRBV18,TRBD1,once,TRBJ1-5,CASSLVPRGSGNQPQHF,TGTGCCAGCTCATTGGTACCCAGGGGGTCAGGCAATCAGCCCCAGCATTTT
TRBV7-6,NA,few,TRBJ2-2,CASSLTATGELFF,TGTGCCAGCAGCCTGACAGCCACCGGGGAGCTGTTTTTT
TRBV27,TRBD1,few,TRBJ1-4,CASSSFRDRGRDNEKLFF,TGTGCCAGCAGTTCATTCCGGGACAGGGGGAGGGATAATGAAAAACTGTTTTTT
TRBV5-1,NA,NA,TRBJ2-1,CASSLGVNEQFF,TGCGCCAGCAGCTTAGGAGTCAATGAGCAGTTCTTC
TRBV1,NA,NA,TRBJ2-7,CTSSQGSQGSYEQYF,TGCACCAGCAGCCAAGGGTCACAGGGTTCCTACGAGCAGTACTTC
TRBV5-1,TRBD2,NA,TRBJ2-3,CASSIGTSGGSGTDTQYF,TGCGCCAGCAGCATCGGGACTAGCGGGGGCTCTGGCACAGATACGCAGTATTTT
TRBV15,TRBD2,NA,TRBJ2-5,CATSRGSGVETQYF,TGTGCCACCAGCAGAGGCAGCGGGGTAGAGACCCAGTACTTC